What follows describes a single T cell receptor beta chain. The source of the sample is a study of metastatic and nonmetastatic thyroid tumors. MiXCR was used by TCRdb to re-call the PCR reads. The data show about 20,000 clones, with 15% to 17% seen just once and 19% held by the top ten. V dropped 2 bases and J dropped 13 bases, with 9 bases sitting between them. The CDR3 sequence is 10 residues long. Germline V gene sequence: CDR1 MNHEY, CDR2 SVGAGI. Patients underwent thyroid surgery, and none had received any treatment before it. The sequenced material came from blood. The V call is TRBV6-5, the J call TRBJ2-7; D is uncertain. The receptor's source is a female donor with papillary thyroid cancer or a benign thyroid nodule (not recorded which). Some clones in this sample may be carry-over from other donors' samples. CDR3 protein: CASSYRQAYF. In nucleotides, the CDR3 is TGTGCCAGCAGTTACCGGCAGGCCTACTTC.